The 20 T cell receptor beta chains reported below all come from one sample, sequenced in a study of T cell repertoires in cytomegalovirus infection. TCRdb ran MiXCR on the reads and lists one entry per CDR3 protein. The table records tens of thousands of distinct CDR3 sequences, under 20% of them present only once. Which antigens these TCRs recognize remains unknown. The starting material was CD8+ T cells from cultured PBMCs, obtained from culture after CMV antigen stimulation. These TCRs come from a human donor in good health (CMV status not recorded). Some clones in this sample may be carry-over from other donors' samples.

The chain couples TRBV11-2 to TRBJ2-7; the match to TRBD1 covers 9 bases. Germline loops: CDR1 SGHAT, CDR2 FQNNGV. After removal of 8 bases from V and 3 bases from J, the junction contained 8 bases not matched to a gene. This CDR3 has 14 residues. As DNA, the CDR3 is TGTGCCAGCGGGCTACAGACAGGGGGCTACGAGCAGTACTTC. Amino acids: CASGLQTGGYEQYF.

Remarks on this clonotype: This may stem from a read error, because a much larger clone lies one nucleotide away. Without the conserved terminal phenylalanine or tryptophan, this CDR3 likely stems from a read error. The CDR3 protein is CASSLDLDRPYEQYY. For the CDR3, the DNA is TGTGCCAGCAGCTTAGACCTGGACAGACCCTACGAGCAGTACTAC. This sequence joins TRBV11-2 and TRBJ2-7, with a weak D call TRBD1 (6 bases). The CDR3 totals 15 residues. The V gene lost 0 bases and the J gene lost 2 bases, with 11 bases spanning the gap. Germline values: CDR1 SGHAT, CDR2 FQNNGV.

The CDR3 DNA is TGTGCCAGCAGCGTAGGGCGGGGGAATGAGCAGTTCTTC. Amino acids: CASSVGRGNEQFF. The chain recombines TRBV9 with TRBJ2-1, with TRBD2 identical over 7 bases. The germline CDR1 and CDR2 sequences are SGDLS and YYNGEE. Trimming cost V 0 bases and J 7 bases; bases outside gene matches: 1. This CDR3 is built from 13 residues.

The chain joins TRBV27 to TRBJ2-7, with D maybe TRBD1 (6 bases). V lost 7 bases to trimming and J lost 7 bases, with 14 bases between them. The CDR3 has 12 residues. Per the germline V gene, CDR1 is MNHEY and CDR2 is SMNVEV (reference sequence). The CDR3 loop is CASNGGDREQYF. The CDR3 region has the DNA TGTGCCAGCAATGGGGGAGACAGGGAGCAGTACTTC.

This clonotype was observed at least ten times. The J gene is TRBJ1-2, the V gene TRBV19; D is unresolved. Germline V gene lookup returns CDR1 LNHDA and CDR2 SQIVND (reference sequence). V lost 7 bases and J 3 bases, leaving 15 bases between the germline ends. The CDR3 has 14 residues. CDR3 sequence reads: CASMGRIVDYGYTF. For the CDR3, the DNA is TGTGCCAGTATGGGAAGGATCGTTGACTATGGCTACACCTTC.

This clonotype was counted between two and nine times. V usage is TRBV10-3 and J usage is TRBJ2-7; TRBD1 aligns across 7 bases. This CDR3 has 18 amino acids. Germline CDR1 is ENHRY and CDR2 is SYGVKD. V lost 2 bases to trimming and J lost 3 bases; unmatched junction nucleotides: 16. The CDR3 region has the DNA TGTGCCATCAGTGAGCCAGAAATGAAAGTCCAGGGGGTCTACGAGCAGTACTTC. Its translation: CAISEPEMKVQGVYEQYF.

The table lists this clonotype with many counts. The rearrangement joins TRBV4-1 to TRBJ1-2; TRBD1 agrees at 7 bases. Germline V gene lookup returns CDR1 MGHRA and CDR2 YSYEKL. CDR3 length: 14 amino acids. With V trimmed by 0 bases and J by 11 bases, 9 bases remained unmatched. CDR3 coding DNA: TGCGCCAGCAGCCAAGACAGACTGACAGGGCAGTACACCTTC. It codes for CASSQDRLTGQYTF.

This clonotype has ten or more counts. Here the CDR3 reads CASSLGRGGREKTQYF. CDR3 DNA: TGTGCCAGCAGCTTAGGACGGGGGGGCCGGGAAAAGACCCAGTACTTC. This chain joins TRBV7-2 and TRBJ2-5, with 8 bases identical to TRBD2. The CDR3 is made up of 16 amino acids. V was pared by 1 base and J by 6 bases, with 10 bases of the junction left unmatched. The germline CDR1 and CDR2 sequences are SGHTA and FQGNSA.

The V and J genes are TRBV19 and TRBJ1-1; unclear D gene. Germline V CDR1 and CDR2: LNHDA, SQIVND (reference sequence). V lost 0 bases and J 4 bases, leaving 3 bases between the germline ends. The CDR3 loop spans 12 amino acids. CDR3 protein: CASSIDTTEAFF. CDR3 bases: TGTGCCAGTAGTATAGATACCACTGAAGCTTTCTTT.

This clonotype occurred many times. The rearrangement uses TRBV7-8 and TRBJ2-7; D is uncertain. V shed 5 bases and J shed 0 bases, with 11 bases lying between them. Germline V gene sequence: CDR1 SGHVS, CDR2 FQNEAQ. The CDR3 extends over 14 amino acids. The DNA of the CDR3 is TGTGCCAGCAGCCTACTGTCGAGCTCCTACGAGCAGTACTTC. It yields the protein CASSLLSSSYEQYF.

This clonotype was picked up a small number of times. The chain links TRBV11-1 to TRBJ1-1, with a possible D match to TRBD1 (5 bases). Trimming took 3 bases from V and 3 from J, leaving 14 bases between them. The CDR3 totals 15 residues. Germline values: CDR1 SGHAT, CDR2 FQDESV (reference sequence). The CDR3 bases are TGTGCCAGCAGCTTGACAGCTAGGAGCGACACTGAAGCTTTCTTT. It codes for CASSLTARSDTEAFF. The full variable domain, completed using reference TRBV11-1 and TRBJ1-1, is EAEVAQSPRYKITEKSQAVAFWCDPISGHATLYWYRQILGQGPELLVQFQDESVVDDSQLPKDRFSAERLKGVDSTLKIQPAELGDSAMYLCASSLTARSDTEAFFGQGTRLTVV.

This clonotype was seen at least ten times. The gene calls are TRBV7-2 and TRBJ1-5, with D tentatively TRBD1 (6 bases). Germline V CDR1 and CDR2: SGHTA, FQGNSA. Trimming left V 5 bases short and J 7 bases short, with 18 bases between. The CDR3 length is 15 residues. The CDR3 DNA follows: TGTGCCAGCAGCCCCCGGGAGACAGGAAGGCAGCCCCAGCATTTT. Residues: CASSPRETGRQPQHF.

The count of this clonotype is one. The CDR3 nucleotides read TGCAGTGCTAGCACTTCGGGGGGGAGGAATGAGCAGTTCTTC. Amino acids: CSASTSGGRNEQFF. This chain connects TRBV20-1 to TRBJ2-1, with 8 positions matching TRBD2. V shed 3 bases and J 7 bases; nucleotides not matched to a gene: 8. Per the germline V gene, CDR1 is DFQATT and CDR2 is SNEGSKA (reference sequence). CDR3 size: 14 residues.

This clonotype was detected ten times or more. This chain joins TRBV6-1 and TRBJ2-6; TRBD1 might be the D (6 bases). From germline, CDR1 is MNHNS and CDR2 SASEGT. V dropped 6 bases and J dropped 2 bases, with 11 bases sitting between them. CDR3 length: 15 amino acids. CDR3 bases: TGTGCCAGCAGGGCTGGGGGCGCTGGGGCCAACGTCCTGACTTTC. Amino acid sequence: CASRAGGAGANVLTF.

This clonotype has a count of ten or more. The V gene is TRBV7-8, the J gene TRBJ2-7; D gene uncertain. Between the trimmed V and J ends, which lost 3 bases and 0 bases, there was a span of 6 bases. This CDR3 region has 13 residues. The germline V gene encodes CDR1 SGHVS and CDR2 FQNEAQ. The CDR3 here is CASSFGHSYEQYF. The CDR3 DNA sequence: TGTGCCAGCAGCTTCGGTCACTCCTACGAGCAGTACTTC.

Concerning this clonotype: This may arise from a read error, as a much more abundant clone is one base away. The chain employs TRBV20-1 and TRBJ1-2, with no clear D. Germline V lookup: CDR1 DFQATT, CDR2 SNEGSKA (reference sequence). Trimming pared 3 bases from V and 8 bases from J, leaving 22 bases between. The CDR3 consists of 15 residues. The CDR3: CSARRLNCGAWGYTF. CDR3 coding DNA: TGCAGTGCTAGGAGATTGAATTGTGGAGCCTGGGGCTACACCTTC.

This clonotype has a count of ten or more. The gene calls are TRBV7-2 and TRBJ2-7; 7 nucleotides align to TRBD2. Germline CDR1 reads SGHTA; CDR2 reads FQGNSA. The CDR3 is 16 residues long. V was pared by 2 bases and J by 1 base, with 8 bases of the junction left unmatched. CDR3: CASSLTASGLSYEQYF. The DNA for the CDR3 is TGTGCCAGCAGCTTAACGGCTAGCGGCCTTTCCTACGAGCAGTACTTC.

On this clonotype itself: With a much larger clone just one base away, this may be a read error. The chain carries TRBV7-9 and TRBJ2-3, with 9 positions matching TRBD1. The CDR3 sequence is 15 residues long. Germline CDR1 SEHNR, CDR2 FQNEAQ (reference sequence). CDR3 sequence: CAGSLWDRDGDTQYF. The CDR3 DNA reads TGTGCCGGCAGCTTATGGGACAGGGACGGAGATACGCAGTATTTT.

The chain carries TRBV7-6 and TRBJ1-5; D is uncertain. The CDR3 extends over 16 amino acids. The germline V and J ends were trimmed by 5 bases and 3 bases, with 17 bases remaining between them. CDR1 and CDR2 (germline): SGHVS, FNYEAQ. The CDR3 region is CASSPMGCHPNQPQHF. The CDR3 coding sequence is TGTGCCAGCAGCCCTATGGGCTGTCACCCCAATCAGCCCCAGCATTTT. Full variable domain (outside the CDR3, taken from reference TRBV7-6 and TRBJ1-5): GAGVSQSPRYKVTKRGQDVALRCDPISGHVSLYWYRQALGQGPEFLTYFNYEAQQDKSGLPNDRFSAERPEGSISTLTIQRTEQRDSAMYRCASSPMGCHPNQPQHFGDGTRLSIL.

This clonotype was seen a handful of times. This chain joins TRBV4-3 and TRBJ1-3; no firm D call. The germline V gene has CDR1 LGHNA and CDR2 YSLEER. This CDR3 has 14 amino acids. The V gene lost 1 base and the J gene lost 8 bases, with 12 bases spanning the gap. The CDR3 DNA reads TGCGCCAGCAGCCAAGCCCCCCCACCGGACACCATATATTTT. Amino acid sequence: CASSQAPPPDTIYF.